Sequencing of this T cell receptor (beta chain) was carried out in a study of human T cells and chemical hapten exposure. This clonotype appeared many times. The target antigen is unknown. Trimming shortened V by 5 bases and J by 6 bases, and 11 bases separated the two germline ends. Per germline, CDR1 DFQATT and CDR2 SNEGSKA (reference sequence). CDR3 length equals 11 residues. MiXCR, applied by TCRdb to the RACE reads, yields one record per CDR3 protein. Here the sample spans 55,000 to 75,000 distinct CDR3 sequences, roughly 6.7% being singletons. General study results and limits: Against controls, expanded TCRs gave rise to significantly more large CDR3 similarity clusters.

Specified time point: pre-sensitization, week 0. Treatment noted: therapeutic diphenylcyclopropenone sensitization with weekly scalp DPC. Sequenced here: whole blood, sampled in connection with sensitization to the hapten diphenylcyclopropenone (DPC). This clonotype was sampled from a woman aged 30 to 39 with alopecia areata. Some clones in this sample may be carry-over from other donors' samples. This chain joins TRBV20-1 and TRBJ2-7, with a weak D call TRBD2 (6 bases). CDR3 in amino acids: CSAVGGSEQYF. As DNA, the CDR3 is TGCAGTGCTGTCGGGGGAAGCGAGCAGTACTTC.